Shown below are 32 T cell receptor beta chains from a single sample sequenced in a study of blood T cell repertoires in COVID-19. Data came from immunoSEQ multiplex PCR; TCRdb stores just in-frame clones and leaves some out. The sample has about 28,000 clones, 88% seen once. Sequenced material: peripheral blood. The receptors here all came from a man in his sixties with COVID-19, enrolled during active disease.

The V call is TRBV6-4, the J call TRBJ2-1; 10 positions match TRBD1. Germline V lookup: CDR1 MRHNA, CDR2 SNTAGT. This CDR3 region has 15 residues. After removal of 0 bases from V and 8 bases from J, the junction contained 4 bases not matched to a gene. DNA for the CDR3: TGTGCCAGCAGTGACTCAGGGACAGGGGTCGATGAGCAGTTCTTC. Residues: CASSDSGTGVDEQFF.

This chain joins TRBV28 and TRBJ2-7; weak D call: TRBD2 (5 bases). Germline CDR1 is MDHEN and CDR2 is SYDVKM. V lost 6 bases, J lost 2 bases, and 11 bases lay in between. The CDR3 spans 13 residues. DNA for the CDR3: TGTGCCAGCAGCGTTTCGGGGACCTACGAGCAGTACTTC. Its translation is CASSVSGTYEQYF.

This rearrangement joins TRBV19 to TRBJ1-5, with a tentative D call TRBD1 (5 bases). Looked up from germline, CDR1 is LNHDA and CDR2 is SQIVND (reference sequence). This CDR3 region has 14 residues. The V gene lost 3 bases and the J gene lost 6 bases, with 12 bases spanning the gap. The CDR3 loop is CASSMSGGSQPQHF. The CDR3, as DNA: TGTGCCAGTAGTATGTCGGGGGGGAGTCAGCCCCAGCATTTT.

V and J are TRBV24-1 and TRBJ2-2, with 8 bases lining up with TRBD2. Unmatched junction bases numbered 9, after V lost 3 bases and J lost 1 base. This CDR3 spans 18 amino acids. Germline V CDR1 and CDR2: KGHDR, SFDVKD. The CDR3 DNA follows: TGTGCCACCAGTGATCTTAGCGGGACAAAGGAGAACACCGGGGAGCTGTTTTTT. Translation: CATSDLSGTKENTGELFF.

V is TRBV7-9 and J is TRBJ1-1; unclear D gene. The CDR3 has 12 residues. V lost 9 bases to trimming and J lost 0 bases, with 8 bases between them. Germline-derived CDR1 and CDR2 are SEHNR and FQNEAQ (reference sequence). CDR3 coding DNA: TGTGCCAGTGCGGTCTTGAACACTGAAGCTTTCTTT. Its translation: CASAVLNTEAFF.

In DNA, the CDR3 is TGTGCCACCAGTGGCGGGACTAGCGGACCAGATACGCAGTATTTT. Residues: CATSGGTSGPDTQYF. The rearrangement uses TRBV24-1 and TRBJ2-3, with 11 bases fitting TRBD2. The germline CDR1 and CDR2 sequences are KGHDR and SFDVKD. The ends lost 5 bases at V and 4 bases at J; junction bases unmatched: 4. CDR3 length: 15 residues.

For the CDR3, the DNA is TGTGCCAGTATAGGGACAGGGAAACTAGCGGGAACCTACGAGCAGTACTTC. Residues: CASIGTGKLAGTYEQYF. This chain uses TRBV19 with TRBJ2-7, with D perhaps TRBD2 (10 bases). The CDR3 totals 17 residues. Germline V CDR1 and CDR2: LNHDA, SQIVND (reference sequence). Trimming cost V 7 bases and J 2 bases, with 24 bases left between them.

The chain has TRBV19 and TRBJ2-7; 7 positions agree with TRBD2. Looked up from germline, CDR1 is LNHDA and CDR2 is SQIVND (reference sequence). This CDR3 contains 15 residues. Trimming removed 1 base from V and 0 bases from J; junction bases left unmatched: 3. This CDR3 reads CASSIGREASYEQYF. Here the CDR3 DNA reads TGTGCCAGTAGTATAGGTCGGGAGGCCTCCTACGAGCAGTACTTC.

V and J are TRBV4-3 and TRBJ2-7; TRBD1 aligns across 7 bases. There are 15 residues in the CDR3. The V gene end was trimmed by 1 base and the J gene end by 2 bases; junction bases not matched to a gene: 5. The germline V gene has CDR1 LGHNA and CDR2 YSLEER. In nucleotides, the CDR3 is TGCGCCAGCAGCCAAGGGGTAGGGACAGCCTACGAGCAGTACTTC. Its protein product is CASSQGVGTAYEQYF.

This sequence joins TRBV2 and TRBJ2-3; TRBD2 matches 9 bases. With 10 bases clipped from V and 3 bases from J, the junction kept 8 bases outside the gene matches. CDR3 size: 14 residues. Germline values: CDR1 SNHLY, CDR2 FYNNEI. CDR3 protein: CAIPGGRGTDTQYF. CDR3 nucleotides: TGTGCCATCCCAGGCGGGAGGGGGACAGATACGCAGTATTTT.

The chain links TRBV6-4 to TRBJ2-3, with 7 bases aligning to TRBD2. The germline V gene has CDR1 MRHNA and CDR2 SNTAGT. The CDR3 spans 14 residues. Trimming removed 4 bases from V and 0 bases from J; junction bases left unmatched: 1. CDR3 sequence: CASSASGSTDTQYF. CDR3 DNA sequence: TGTGCCAGCAGTGCTAGCGGTAGCACAGATACGCAGTATTTT.

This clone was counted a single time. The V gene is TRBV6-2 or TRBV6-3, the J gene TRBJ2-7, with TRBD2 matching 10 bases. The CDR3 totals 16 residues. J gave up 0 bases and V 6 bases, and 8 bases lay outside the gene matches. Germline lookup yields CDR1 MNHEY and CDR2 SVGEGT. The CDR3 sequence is CASSHFASGSSYEQYF. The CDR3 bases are TGTGCCAGCAGCCACTTTGCTAGCGGGAGCTCCTACGAGCAGTACTTC.

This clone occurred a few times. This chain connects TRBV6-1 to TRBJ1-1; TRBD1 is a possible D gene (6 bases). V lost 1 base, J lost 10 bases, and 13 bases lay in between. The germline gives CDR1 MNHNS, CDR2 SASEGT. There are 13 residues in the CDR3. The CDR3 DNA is TGTGCCAGCAGTGAAGGGCAGGGGCGTGCAGCTTTCTTT. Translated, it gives CASSEGQGRAAFF.

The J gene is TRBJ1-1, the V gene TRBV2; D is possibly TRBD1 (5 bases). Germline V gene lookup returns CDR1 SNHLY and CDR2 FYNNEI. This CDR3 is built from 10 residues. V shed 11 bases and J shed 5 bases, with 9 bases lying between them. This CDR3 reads CAFRGTEAFF. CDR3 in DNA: TGTGCCTTTAGGGGAACTGAAGCTTTCTTT.

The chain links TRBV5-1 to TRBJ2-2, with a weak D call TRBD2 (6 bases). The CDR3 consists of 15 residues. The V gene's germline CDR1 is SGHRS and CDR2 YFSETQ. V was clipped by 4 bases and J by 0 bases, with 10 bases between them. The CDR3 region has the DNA TGCGCCAGCAGCAAAACTAGCTCGAACACCGGGGAGCTGTTTTTT. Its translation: CASSKTSSNTGELFF.

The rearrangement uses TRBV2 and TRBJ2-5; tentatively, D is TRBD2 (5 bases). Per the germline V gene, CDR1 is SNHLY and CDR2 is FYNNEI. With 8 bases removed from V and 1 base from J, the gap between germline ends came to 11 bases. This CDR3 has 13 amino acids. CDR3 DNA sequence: TGTGCCAGCTTAGACGGACTCCAAGAGACCCAGTACTTC. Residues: CASLDGLQETQYF.

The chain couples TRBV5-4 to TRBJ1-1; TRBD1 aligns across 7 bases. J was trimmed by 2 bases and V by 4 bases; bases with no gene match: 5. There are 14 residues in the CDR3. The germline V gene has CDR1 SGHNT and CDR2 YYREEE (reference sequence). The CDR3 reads CASSQGTVNTEAFF. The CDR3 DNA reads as TGTGCCAGCAGCCAAGGGACAGTCAACACTGAAGCTTTCTTT.

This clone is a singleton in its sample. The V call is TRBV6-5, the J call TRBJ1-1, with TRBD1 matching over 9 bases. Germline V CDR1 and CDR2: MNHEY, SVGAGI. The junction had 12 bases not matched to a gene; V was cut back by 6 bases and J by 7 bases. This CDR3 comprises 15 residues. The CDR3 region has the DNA TGTGCCAGCAGCAACTTCAACAGGGGGCGTATTGAAGCTTTCTTT. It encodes CASSNFNRGRIEAFF.

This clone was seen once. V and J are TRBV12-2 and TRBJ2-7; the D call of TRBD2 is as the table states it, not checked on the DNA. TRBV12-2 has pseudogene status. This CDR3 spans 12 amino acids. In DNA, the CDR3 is TGTGCAAGAGAGCGGGAGGGCCACGAGCAGTACTTC. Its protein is CAREREGHEQYF.

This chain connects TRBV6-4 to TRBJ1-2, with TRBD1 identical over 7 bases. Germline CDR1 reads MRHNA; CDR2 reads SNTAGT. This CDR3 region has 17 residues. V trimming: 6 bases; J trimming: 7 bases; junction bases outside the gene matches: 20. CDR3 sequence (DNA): TGTGCCAGCAGCCGCCGGCGACAGGGTCCGACCTCTGGTGGCTACACCTTC. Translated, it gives CASSRRRQGPTSGGYTF.

This chain's CDR3 is CASSLQSFYNQPQHF. The CDR3 DNA reads as TGTGCCAGCAGCTTACAATCGTTCTACAATCAGCCCCAGCATTTT. The chain combines TRBV7-2 with TRBJ1-5; D remains unclear. Germline loops: CDR1 SGHTA, CDR2 FQGNSA. Trimming shortened V by 2 bases and J by 3 bases, and 11 bases separated the two germline ends. The CDR3 consists of 15 residues.

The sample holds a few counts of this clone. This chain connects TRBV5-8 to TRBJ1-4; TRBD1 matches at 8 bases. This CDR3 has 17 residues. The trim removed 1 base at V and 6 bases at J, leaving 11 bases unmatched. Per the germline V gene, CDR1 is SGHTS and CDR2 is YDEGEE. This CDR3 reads CASSLNFWRQGYEKLFF. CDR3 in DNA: TGTGCCAGCAGCTTGAATTTTTGGAGACAGGGGTATGAAAAACTGTTTTTT.

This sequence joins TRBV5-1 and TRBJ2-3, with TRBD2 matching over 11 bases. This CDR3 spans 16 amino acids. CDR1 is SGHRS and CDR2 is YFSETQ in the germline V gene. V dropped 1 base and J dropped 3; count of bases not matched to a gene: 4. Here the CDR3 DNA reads TGCGCCAGCAGCTTGACCGGGACTAGCGGTACAGATACGCAGTATTTT. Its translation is CASSLTGTSGTDTQYF.

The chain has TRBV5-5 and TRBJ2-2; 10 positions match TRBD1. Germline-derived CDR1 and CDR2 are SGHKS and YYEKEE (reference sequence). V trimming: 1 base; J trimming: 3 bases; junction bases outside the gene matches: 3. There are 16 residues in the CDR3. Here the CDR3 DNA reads TGTGCCAGCAGCTTGACCGGGACAGGGGACACCGGGGAGCTGTTTTTT. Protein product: CASSLTGTGDTGELFF.

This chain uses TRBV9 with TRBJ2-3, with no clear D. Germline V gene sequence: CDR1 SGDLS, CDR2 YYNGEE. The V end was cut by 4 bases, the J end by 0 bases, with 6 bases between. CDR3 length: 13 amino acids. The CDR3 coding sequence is TGTGCCAGCAGCACACAAAGCACAGATACGCAGTATTTT. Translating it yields CASSTQSTDTQYF.

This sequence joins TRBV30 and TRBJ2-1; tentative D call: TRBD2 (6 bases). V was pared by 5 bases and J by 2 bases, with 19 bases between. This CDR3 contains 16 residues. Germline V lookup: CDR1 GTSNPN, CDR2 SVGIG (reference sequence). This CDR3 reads CAWERSEIAAYNEQFF. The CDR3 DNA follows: TGTGCCTGGGAGAGAAGTGAGATAGCGGCCTACAATGAGCAGTTCTTC.

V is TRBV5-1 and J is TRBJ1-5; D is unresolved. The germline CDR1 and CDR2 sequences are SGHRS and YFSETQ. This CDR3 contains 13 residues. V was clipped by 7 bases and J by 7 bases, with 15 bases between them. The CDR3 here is CASRPGEGQPQHF. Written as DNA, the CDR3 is TGCGCCAGCCGACCTGGGGAGGGACAGCCCCAGCATTTT. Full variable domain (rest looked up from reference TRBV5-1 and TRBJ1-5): KAGVTQTPRYLIKTRGQQVTLSCSPISGHRSVSWYQQTPGQGLQFLFEYFSETQRNKGNFPGRFSGRQFSNSRSEMNVSTLELGDSALYLCASRPGEGQPQHFGDGTRLSIL.

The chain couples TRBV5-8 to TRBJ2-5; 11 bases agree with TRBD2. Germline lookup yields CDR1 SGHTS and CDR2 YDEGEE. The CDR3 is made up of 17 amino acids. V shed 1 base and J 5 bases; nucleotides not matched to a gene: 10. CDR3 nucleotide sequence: TGTGCCAGCAGCTTGTTCAGCGTAGCGGGAGGGGAGGAGACCCAGTACTTC. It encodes CASSLFSVAGGEETQYF.

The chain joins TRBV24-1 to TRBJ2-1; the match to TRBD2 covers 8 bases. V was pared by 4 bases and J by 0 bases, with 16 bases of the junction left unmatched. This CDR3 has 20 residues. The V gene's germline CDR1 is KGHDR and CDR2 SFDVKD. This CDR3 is CATSDPGSLGAGGSYNEQFF. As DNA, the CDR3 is TGTGCCACCAGTGACCCGGGTTCCCTGGGGGCGGGAGGCTCCTACAATGAGCAGTTCTTC.

CDR3 sequence (DNA): TGTGCCAGCAGCCAAGGACATCTTTATAGAGAGGTTAATTCACCCCTCCACTTT. This gives the protein CASSQGHLYREVNSPLHF. The genes are TRBV9 and TRBJ1-6; the D gene is possibly TRBD1 (5 bases). V dropped 4 bases and J dropped 6 bases, with 23 bases sitting between them. The CDR3 contains 18 residues. Germline CDR1 SGDLS, CDR2 YYNGEE. Full variable domain (remainder filled in from reference TRBV9 and TRBJ1-6): DSGVTQTPKHLITATGQRVTLRCSPRSGDLSVYWYQQSLDQGLQFLIQYYNGEERAKGNILERFSAQQFPDLHSELNLSSLELGDSALYFCASSQGHLYREVNSPLHFGNGTRLTVT.

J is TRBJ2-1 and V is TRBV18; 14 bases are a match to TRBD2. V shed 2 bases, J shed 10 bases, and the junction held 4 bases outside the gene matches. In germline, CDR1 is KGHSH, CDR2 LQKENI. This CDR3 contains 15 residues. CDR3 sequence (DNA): TGTGCCAGCTCACCAGGGACTAGCGGGAGAGGGGAGCAGTTCTTC. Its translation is CASSPGTSGRGEQFF.

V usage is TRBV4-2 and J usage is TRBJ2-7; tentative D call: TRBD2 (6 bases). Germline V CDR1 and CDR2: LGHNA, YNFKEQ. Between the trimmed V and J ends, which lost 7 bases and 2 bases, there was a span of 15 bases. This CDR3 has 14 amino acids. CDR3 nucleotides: TGTGCCAGCAACCCTCAGGAGGGCCCCTACGAGCAGTACTTC. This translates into CASNPQEGPYEQYF.